These 10 T cell receptor beta chains were all obtained from the same sample, sequenced in a study of T cell responses to AZD1222 COVID-19 vaccine. Sequenced by immunoSEQ multiplex PCR; TCRdb stores in-frame clones only, minus some. The table lists about 170,000 clones, around nine tenths of them singletons, with over 1% in the top ten. Sequencing used peripheral blood, obtained 28 days after the second AZD1222 dose. These receptors came from an adult who received the AZD1222 COVID-19 vaccine.

This chain links TRBV14 with TRBJ2-3, with unresolved D. Germline V gives CDR1 SGHDN, CDR2 FVKESK. The length of the CDR3 is 15 residues. Between the trimmed V and J ends, which lost 4 bases and 2 bases, there was a span of 13 bases. For the CDR3, the DNA is TGTGCCAGCAGCCCATCCCAGATCTTCACAGATACGCAGTATTTT. Residues: CASSPSQIFTDTQYF. The full variable domain, its missing parts supplied by reference TRBV14 and TRBJ2-3, is EAGVTQFPSHSVIEKGQTVTLRCDPISGHDNLYWYRRVMGKEIKFLLHFVKESKQDESGMPNNRFLAERTGGTYSTLKVQPAELEDSGVYFCASSPSQIFTDTQYFGPGTRLTVL.

The V gene is TRBV7-9, the J gene TRBJ2-7, with D hard to call. From germline, CDR1 is SEHNR and CDR2 FQNEAQ (reference sequence). This CDR3 has 12 residues. V lost 5 bases, J lost 5 bases, and 10 bases lay in between. The CDR3 DNA reads TGTGCCAGCAGCCTCTCTCGGGACGAGCAGTACTTC. It codes for CASSLSRDEQYF.

The chain employs TRBV2 and TRBJ2-1; TRBD1 matches at 8 bases. Losses at the gene ends were 6 bases for V and 5 bases for J; bases not matched to a gene: 6. Germline V gene data show CDR1 as SNHLY and CDR2 as FYNNEI. The CDR3 extends over 14 amino acids. DNA for the CDR3: TGTGCCAGCAGGAGACAGGGGACCAACAATGAGCAGTTCTTC. The encoded protein is CASRRQGTNNEQFF.

This chain connects TRBV27 to TRBJ2-2; the D is unclear. The V end lost 1 base, the J end lost 5 bases, and 5 bases lay between the germline ends. The germline gives CDR1 MNHEY, CDR2 SMNVEV (reference sequence). The CDR3 sequence is 13 residues long. The CDR3 DNA reads as TGTGCCAGCAGTTTATACAAGACCGGGGAGCTGTTTTTT. Translation: CASSLYKTGELFF.

This chain connects TRBV20-1 to TRBJ1-2; 7 nucleotides match TRBD1. CDR3 size: 11 residues. Germline values: CDR1 DFQATT, CDR2 SNEGSKA (reference sequence). Trimming cost V 6 bases and J 8 bases; bases outside gene matches: 6. CDR3 loop: CSARGVNGYTF. CDR3 sequence (DNA): TGCAGTGCCAGGGGGGTGAACGGCTACACCTTC.

The chain joins TRBV6-5 to TRBJ2-7; 9 nucleotides match TRBD1. Germline CDR1 reads MNHEY; CDR2 reads SVGAGI. Trimming took 4 bases from V and 1 from J; bases not matched to a gene: 8. This CDR3 is built from 16 residues. The CDR3 sequence is CASSSGQGYGSYEQYF. As DNA, the CDR3 is TGTGCCAGCAGTTCCGGACAGGGGTACGGATCCTACGAGCAGTACTTC.

The V gene is TRBV30, the J gene TRBJ1-5; D uncertain. CDR1 and CDR2 (germline): GTSNPN, SVGIG (reference sequence). The CDR3 length is 14 residues. V lost 0 bases and J lost 5, with 11 bases in between. This CDR3 reads CAWSVGGLDQPQHF. CDR3 DNA: TGTGCCTGGAGTGTAGGAGGCCTCGATCAGCCCCAGCATTTT. The complete variable domain, with remaining parts taken from reference TRBV30 and TRBJ1-5, reads SQTIHQWPATLVQPVGSPLSLECTVEGTSNPNLYWYRQAAGRGLQLLFYSVGIGQISSEVPQNLSASRPQDRQFILSSKKLLLSDSGFYLCAWSVGGLDQPQHFGDGTRLSIL.

The chain joins TRBV13 to TRBJ2-3; the D gene is possibly TRBD2 (5 bases). The germline V gene encodes CDR1 PRHDT and CDR2 FYEKMQ (reference sequence). This CDR3 is built from 13 residues. V shed 5 bases and J shed 7 bases, with 13 bases lying between them. CDR3 coding DNA: TGTGCCAGCAGCCATGAGGGATTTAATACGCAGTATTTT. The encoded protein is CASSHEGFNTQYF.

This chain connects TRBV7-9 to TRBJ2-3; TRBD2 is a possible D gene (6 bases). Germline CDR1 and CDR2: SEHNR and FQNEAQ (reference sequence). This CDR3 is built from 15 residues. V lost 3 bases, J lost 0 bases, and 10 bases lay in between. CDR3 loop: CASSFSGGSTDTQYF. DNA of the CDR3: TGTGCCAGCAGCTTTTCCGGGGGAAGCACAGATACGCAGTATTTT.

The rearrangement uses TRBV3-1 (or the pseudogene TRBV3-2) and TRBJ1-1, with D hard to call. The V and J ends lost 4 bases and 6 bases respectively, with 15 bases between them. Germline lookup yields CDR1 LGHDT and CDR2 YNNKEL (reference sequence). The CDR3 covers 14 residues. CDR3 loop: CASSPGLKRAEAFF. CDR3 sequence (DNA): TGTGCCAGCAGCCCTGGACTCAAAAGGGCTGAAGCTTTCTTT.